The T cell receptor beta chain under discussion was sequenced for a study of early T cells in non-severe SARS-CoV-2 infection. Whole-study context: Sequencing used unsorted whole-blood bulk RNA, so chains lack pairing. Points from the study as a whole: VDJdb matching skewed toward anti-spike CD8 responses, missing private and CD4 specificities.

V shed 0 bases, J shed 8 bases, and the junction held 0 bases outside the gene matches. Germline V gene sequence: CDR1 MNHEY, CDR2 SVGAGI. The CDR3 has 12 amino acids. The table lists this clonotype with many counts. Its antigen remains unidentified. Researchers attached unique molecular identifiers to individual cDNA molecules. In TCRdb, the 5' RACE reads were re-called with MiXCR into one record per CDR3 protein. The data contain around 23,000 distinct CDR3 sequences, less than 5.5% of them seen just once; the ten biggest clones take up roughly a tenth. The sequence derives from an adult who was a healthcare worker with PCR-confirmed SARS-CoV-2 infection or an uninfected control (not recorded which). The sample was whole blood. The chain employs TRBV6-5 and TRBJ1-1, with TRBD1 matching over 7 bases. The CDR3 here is CASSYSTGEAFF. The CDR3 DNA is TGTGCCAGCAGTTACTCGACAGGGGAAGCTTTCTTT.